Listed below are T cell receptor beta chains from one sample, sequenced in a study of shared clonotypes between healthy human individuals. The assay was immunoSEQ multiplex PCR, and TCRdb's table has in-frame clones only and misses some. The table records millions of clones, roughly 94% of them present only once. The sequenced material came from naive CD8+ T cells sorted from blood. These receptors all come from a man between 18 and 29 years old in good health. The CDR3 runs from the conserved cysteine through the conserved F or W. The order of the fields is clone size, J gene, V gene, D gene, CDR3 protein, CDR3 DNA. A D gene is named only where the DNA matches it firmly. Clone size is shown for a subset of rows, as once, few, many or a class of expanded clone.

>NA|TRBJ2-7|TRBV5-4|NA
CASSIYSYEQYF
TGTGCCAGCAGCATATACAGCTACGAGCAGTACTTC
>NA|TRBJ2-7|TRBV27|NA
CASSLSARPAYEQYF
TGTGCCAGCAGTTTATCGGCCAGGCCGGCCTACGAGCAGTACTTC
>NA|TRBJ2-2|TRBV28|TRBD2
CASSDAGVYGTGELFF
TGTGCCAGCAGTGATGCGGGGGTGTACGGCACCGGGGAGCTGTTTTTT
>NA|TRBJ2-5|TRBV28|NA
CASSSKEPSMGTEETQYF
TGTGCCAGCAGCAGTAAGGAACCCTCTATGGGGACGGAAGAGACCCAGTACTTC
>NA|TRBJ2-3|TRBV19|NA
CASSNSGDGTQYF
TGTGCCAGTAGTAACTCAGGGGATGGTACGCAGTATTTT
>NA|TRBJ2-3|TRBV14|TRBD2
CASSQDIGLAVVTQYF
TGTGCCAGCAGCCAAGATATCGGACTAGCGGTTGTTACGCAGTATTTT
>once|TRBJ2-7|TRBV11-2|TRBD1
CASSFGTGPYEQYF
TGTGCCAGCAGCTTCGGGACAGGACCCTACGAGCAGTACTTC
>NA|TRBJ2-1|TRBV7-9|TRBD2
CASSLALSLAGNNEQFF
TGTGCCAGCAGCTTAGCCCTGAGTCTAGCGGGAAACAATGAGCAGTTCTTC
>once|TRBJ2-7|TRBV28|NA
CASSTMWGYEQYF
TGTGCCAGCAGTACTATGTGGGGATACGAGCAGTACTTC
>NA|TRBJ2-7|TRBV14|TRBD2
CASSPGLDYEQYF
TGTGCCAGCAGCCCGGGACTAGACTACGAGCAGTACTTC
>NA|TRBJ2-5|TRBV6-5|NA
CASSYSEGEETQYF
TGTGCCAGCAGTTACTCGGAGGGGGAAGAGACCCAGTACTTC
>NA|TRBJ2-1|TRBV5-1|TRBD2
CASSSLTSEDNEQFF
TGCGCCAGCAGCTCCCTCACTAGCGAGGACAATGAGCAGTTCTTC
>NA|TRBJ1-2|TRBV30|TRBD1
CAWTPSTGGYGYTF
TGTGCCTGGACCCCCTCGACAGGGGGTTATGGCTACACCTTC
>NA|TRBJ2-7|TRBV6-5|TRBD2
CASSISSGGYEQYF
TGTGCCAGCAGCATCTCTAGCGGGGGTTACGAGCAGTACTTC
>NA|TRBJ2-2|TRBV5-1|NA
CASSFGPTGELFF
TGCGCCAGCAGCTTTGGCCCCACCGGGGAGCTGTTTTTT
>NA|TRBJ2-7|TRBV5-6|NA
CASSPREVGYEQYF
TGTGCCAGCAGCCCTCGGGAAGTAGGCTACGAGCAGTACTTC